The clone carrying this T cell receptor (beta chain) has just a few counts. The antigen remains undetermined. Germline V gene data show CDR1 as DFQATT and CDR2 as SNEGSKA (reference sequence). CDR3 length: 11 amino acids. Trimming left V 1 base short and J 7 bases short, with 7 bases between. With 60 Vbeta and 13 Jbeta primers, the PCR was carried out. TCRdb keeps only in-frame clones here, not all; method: immunoSEQ multiplex PCR. Of 250,000 or so clones in the sample, roughly 91% were seen once. These data are taken from a study of cytomegalovirus exposure and HLA in healthy donors. General study points: In a later analysis, common viral pathogens appeared linked to several of the most significant clusters.

The chain couples TRBV20-1 to TRBJ1-1; D is uncertain. Sequencing input: PBMCs. The receptor comes from a girl aged 2 to 9 in good health and CMV-seronegative. The CDR3 is CSARVVGEAFF. The CDR3 nucleotides read TGCAGTGCTAGAGTGGTCGGTGAAGCTTTCTTT.